Ten or more counts support the clone carrying this T cell receptor (beta chain). This sample was included in a study of molecular identifiers for immune sequencing clone quantification. MiXCR, run by TCRdb on the PCR reads, gives a single entry per CDR3 protein. The profile shows 88,000 or so distinct CDR3 sequences, around 23% of them singletons. The germline V gene encodes CDR1 SGHTA and CDR2 FQGNSA. This CDR3 spans 13 amino acids. Trimming took 3 bases from V and 2 from J, leaving 8 bases between them. The clonotype originates from a human donor in good health. Some libraries in this study had Jurkat cell RNA spiked in. The chain carries TRBV7-2 and TRBJ2-7; D might be TRBD2 (6 bases). Material for sequencing was naive CD8+ T cells from blood, with Jurkat cell RNA spiked in. Indicated subset: FACS-sorted CD8+CD4-CCR7+CD45RA+ naive T cells. The CDR3 region has the DNA TGTGCCAGCAGCTTGGGGGGTACCTACGAGCAGTACTTC. It is translated as CASSLGGTYEQYF.